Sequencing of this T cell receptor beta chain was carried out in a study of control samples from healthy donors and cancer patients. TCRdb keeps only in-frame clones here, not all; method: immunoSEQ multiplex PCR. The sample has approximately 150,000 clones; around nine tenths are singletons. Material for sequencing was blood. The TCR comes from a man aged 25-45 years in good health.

CDR3 sequence: CASSQEDRAAGAPLHF. Written as DNA, the CDR3 is TGTGCCAGCAGCCAAGAGGACAGGGCCGCTGGGGCACCCCTCCACTTT. This rearrangement joins TRBV3-1 (or the pseudogene TRBV3-2) to TRBJ1-6, with TRBD1 matching over 8 bases. CDR1 and CDR2 from the germline V gene are LGHDT and YNNKEL (reference sequence). This CDR3 is built from 16 residues. The junction had 9 bases not matched to a gene; V was cut back by 0 bases and J by 11 bases.